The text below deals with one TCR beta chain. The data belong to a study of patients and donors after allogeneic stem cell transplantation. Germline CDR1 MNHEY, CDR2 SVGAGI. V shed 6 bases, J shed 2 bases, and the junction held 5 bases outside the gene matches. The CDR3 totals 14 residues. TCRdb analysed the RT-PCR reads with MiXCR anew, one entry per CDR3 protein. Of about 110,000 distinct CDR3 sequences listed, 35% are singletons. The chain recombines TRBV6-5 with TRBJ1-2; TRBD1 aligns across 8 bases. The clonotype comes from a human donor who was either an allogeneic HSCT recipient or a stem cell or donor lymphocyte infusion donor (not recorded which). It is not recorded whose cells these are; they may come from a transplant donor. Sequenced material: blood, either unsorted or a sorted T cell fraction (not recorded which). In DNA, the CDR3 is TGTGCCAGCAGGAGCGGGACAGGAAACTATGGCTACACCTTC. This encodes CASRSGTGNYGYTF.